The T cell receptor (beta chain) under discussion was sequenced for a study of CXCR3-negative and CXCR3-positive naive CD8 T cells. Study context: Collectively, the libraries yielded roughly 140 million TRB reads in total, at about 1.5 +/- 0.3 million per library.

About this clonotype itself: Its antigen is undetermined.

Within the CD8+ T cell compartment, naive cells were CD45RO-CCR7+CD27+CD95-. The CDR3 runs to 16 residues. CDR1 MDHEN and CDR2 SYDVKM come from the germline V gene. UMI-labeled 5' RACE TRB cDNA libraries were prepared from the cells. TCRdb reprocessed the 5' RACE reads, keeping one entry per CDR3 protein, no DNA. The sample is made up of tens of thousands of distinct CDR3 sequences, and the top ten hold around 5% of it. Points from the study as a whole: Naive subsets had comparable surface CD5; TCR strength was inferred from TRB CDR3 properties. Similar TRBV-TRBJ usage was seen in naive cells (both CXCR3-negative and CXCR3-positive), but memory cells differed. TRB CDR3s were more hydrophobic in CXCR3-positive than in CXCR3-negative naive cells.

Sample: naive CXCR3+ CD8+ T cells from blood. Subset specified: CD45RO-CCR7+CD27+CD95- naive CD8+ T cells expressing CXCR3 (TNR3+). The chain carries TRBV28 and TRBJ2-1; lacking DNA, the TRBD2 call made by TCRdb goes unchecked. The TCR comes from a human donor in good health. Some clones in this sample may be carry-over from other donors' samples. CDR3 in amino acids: CASSPLVAGPYNEQFF.